Listed here are 28 T cell receptor beta chains from one sample, sequenced in a study of Japanese encephalitis immunity and Zika vaccine responses. In TCRdb, the 5' RACE reads were re-called with MiXCR into one record per CDR3 protein. The sample carries around 190 distinct CDR3 sequences, under 1.1% recorded once. Peptide pools at around 1.1 ug/mL each stimulated CFSE-labeled PBMCs over a roughly six-day culture. Live CD56-CD19-CD16-CD3+CD4+ cells with low CFSE were sorted unfixed as proliferating CD4 T cells. The source material was antigen-activated CD4+ T cells from blood, cultured, sampled during a Zika inactivated vaccine study. The receptors were sampled from an adult man who received an inactivated Zika virus vaccine.

This clonotype is medium-sized in the sample. This chain connects TRBV6-4 to TRBJ2-3, with 7 bases lining up with TRBD2. Germline lookup yields CDR1 MRHNA and CDR2 SNTAGT. The CDR3 spans 14 residues. Losses at the gene ends were 2 bases for V and 1 base for J; bases not matched to a gene: 0. The CDR3 DNA reads as TGTGCCAGCAGTGACGGGGGGGGCACAGATACGCAGTATTTT. As protein: CASSDGGGTDTQYF.

This clonotype is large within its sample. The genes are TRBV12-3 or TRBV12-4 and TRBJ1-1, with 8 bases lining up with TRBD1. V lost 2 bases, J lost 2 bases, and 4 bases stayed unmatched. This CDR3 contains 15 residues. This CDR3 is CASSLQGAGNTEAFF. The CDR3 DNA follows: TGTGCCAGCAGTTTACAGGGGGCAGGAAACACTGAAGCTTTCTTT.

This clonotype counts as medium-sized (0.01 to 0.1%). CDR3 sequence reads: CAISASGGPDSYNEQFF. The CDR3 DNA sequence: TGTGCCATCAGCGCTAGCGGGGGGCCTGACTCCTACAATGAGCAGTTCTTC. The rearrangement joins TRBV10-3 to TRBJ2-1; TRBD2 matches at 11 bases. Unmatched junction bases numbered 7, after V lost 6 bases and J lost 0 bases. Germline lookup yields CDR1 ENHRY and CDR2 SYGVKD. This CDR3 is 17 amino acids long.

By proportion, this clonotype is large. The rearrangement joins TRBV20-1 to TRBJ1-2, with 8 bases matching TRBD1. Germline V gives CDR1 DFQATT, CDR2 SNEGSKA (reference sequence). With V trimmed by 6 bases and J by 4 bases, 7 bases remained unmatched. This CDR3 contains 13 residues. CDR3 sequence: CSAFGQGSYGYTF. CDR3 coding DNA: TGCAGTGCCTTTGGACAGGGATCCTATGGCTACACCTTC.

By share, this clonotype ranks as large. J is TRBJ1-1 and V is TRBV3-1; D call uncertain. CDR3 length: 15 amino acids. Trimming removed 0 bases at V and 1 base at J, with 9 bases between. The germline V gene has CDR1 LGHDT and CDR2 YNNKEL (reference sequence). The CDR3 coding sequence is TGTGCCAGCAGCCAAGAGGGTGGGAAGAACACTGAAGCTTTCTTT. Amino acid sequence: CASSQEGGKNTEAFF.

By frequency in the sample, this clonotype is medium-sized. The chain joins TRBV6-5 to TRBJ2-7; 7 bases agree with TRBD1. The germline V gene encodes CDR1 MNHEY and CDR2 SVGAGI. This CDR3 has 13 residues. Trimming cost V 6 bases and J 2 bases; bases outside gene matches: 4. CDR3 DNA: TGTGCCAGCAGGGAGAGGGGGCCCTACGAGCAGTACTTC. Translation gives CASRERGPYEQYF.

This clonotype ranks as large (0.1 to 1%). The chain recombines TRBV5-6 with TRBJ2-2; D call uncertain. The V gene's germline CDR1 is SGHDT and CDR2 YYEEEE. This CDR3 spans 17 amino acids. Between the trimmed V and J ends, which lost 0 bases and 6 bases, there was a span of 18 bases. The CDR3 nucleotides read TGTGCCAGCAGCTTGGCTCTGACGGGCCTGAGCGCCGGGGAGCTGTTTTTT. It translates to CASSLALTGLSAGELFF. Combining the CDR3 with reference TRBV5-6 and TRBJ2-2 gives the whole variable domain DAGVTQSPTHLIKTRGQQVTLRCSPKSGHDTVSWYQQALGQGPQFIFQYYEEEERQRGNFPDRFSGHQFPNYSSELNVNALLLGDSALYLCASSLALTGLSAGELFFGEGSRLTVL.

Judged by abundance, this clonotype is large. The V gene is TRBV7-3, the J gene TRBJ2-1, with TRBD1 identical over 8 bases. The CDR3 totals 15 residues. V lost 2 bases to trimming and J lost 5 bases; unmatched junction nucleotides: 5. Germline lookup yields CDR1 SGHTA and CDR2 FQGTGA. The CDR3 loop reads CASSLFGQGDNEQFF. The CDR3, as DNA: TGTGCCAGCAGCTTATTTGGACAGGGCGACAATGAGCAGTTCTTC.

This clonotype is classed as large. The chain combines TRBV6-1 with TRBJ2-1, with D possibly matching TRBD2 (7 bases). CDR3 length: 16 amino acids. The V end lost 6 bases, the J end lost 2 bases, and 17 bases lay between the germline ends. The germline V gene has CDR1 MNHNS and CDR2 SASEGT. The CDR3 loop is CASRGTSSGPYNEQFF. Here the CDR3 DNA reads TGTGCCAGCAGGGGGACATCTAGCGGACCCTACAATGAGCAGTTCTTC.

This clonotype is judged large. The chain recombines TRBV5-1 with TRBJ1-3, with D tentatively TRBD1 (5 bases). CDR3 length equals 16 residues. Deletions cut 4 bases from V and 2 bases from J, with 16 bases between. Germline CDR1 SGHRS, CDR2 YFSETQ. The CDR3 reads CASSPGTLVAGNTIYF. The CDR3 DNA reads TGCGCCAGCAGCCCCGGGACTCTCGTTGCTGGAAACACCATATATTTT.

This clonotype is labeled as medium-sized. The chain couples TRBV24-1 to TRBJ1-1, with D tentatively TRBD1 (5 bases). V was shortened by 9 bases and J by 7 bases, with 20 bases between the two germline ends. CDR3 length: 14 residues. Germline V gene data show CDR1 as KGHDR and CDR2 as SFDVKD. In DNA form, the CDR3 reads TGTGCCACCCGGGGGAGTAGGGGCGGTGGTGAAGCTTTCTTT. It yields the protein CATRGSRGGGEAFF.

In its sample, this clonotype is large. V gene TRBV29-1 combines with J gene TRBJ1-2; 7 positions agree with TRBD1. V lost 4 bases, J lost 0 bases, and 2 bases stayed unmatched. From germline, CDR1 is SQVTM and CDR2 ANQGSEA. CDR3 length: 13 amino acids. In DNA, the CDR3 is TGCAGCGTTGCGGGACAGACTAACTATGGCTACACCTTC. This encodes CSVAGQTNYGYTF. Combining the CDR3 with reference TRBV29-1 and TRBJ1-2 gives the whole variable domain SAVISQKPSRDICQRGTSLTIQCQVDSQVTMMFWYRQQPGQSLTLIATANQGSEATYESGFVIDKFPISRPNLTFSTLTVSNMSPEDSSIYLCSVAGQTNYGYTFGSGTRLTVV.

By sample fraction, this clonotype is hyperexpanded. The chain combines TRBV5-6 with TRBJ2-3; 10 bases map to TRBD2. The V gene end was trimmed by 3 bases and the J gene end by 2 bases; junction bases not matched to a gene: 3. The length of the CDR3 is 15 residues. Germline assignment: CDR1 SGHDT and CDR2 YYEEEE. The CDR3 region is CASSSLAGDTDTQYF. For the CDR3, the DNA is TGTGCCAGCAGCTCCCTAGCGGGGGACACAGATACGCAGTATTTT.

In its sample, this clonotype is large. The chain uses TRBV4-2 and TRBJ2-1, with TRBD2 matching over 10 bases. Germline values: CDR1 LGHNA, CDR2 YNFKEQ. Losses at the gene ends were 4 bases for V and 6 bases for J; bases not matched to a gene: 9. This CDR3 is built from 16 residues. The CDR3 nucleotides are TGTGCCAGCAGCCCCATACCGGGACTAGCGACCAATGAGCAGTTCTTC. This translates into CASSPIPGLATNEQFF.

This clonotype is large by share. Here the CDR3 DNA reads TGTGCCAGCAGCACGGGACATTCTGGAAACACCATATATTTT. It specifies CASSTGHSGNTIYF. The chain couples TRBV6-2 or TRBV6-3 to TRBJ1-3; possible D gene TRBD1, 6 bases. CDR3 length: 14 residues. V shed 6 bases and J shed 1 base, with 10 bases lying between them. Germline V lookup: CDR1 MNHEY, CDR2 SVGEGT.

In its sample, this clonotype ranks as large. The chain couples TRBV6-6 to TRBJ2-5, with 7 bases identical to TRBD1. The trim removed 6 bases at V and 4 bases at J, leaving 11 bases unmatched. The CDR3 runs 15 residues. Germline V gene sequence: CDR1 MNHNY, CDR2 SVGAGI (reference sequence). This chain's CDR3 is CASSIPQGTRETQYF. The CDR3 DNA reads TGTGCCAGCAGCATTCCACAGGGGACAAGAGAGACCCAGTACTTC.

This clonotype ranks as medium-sized. J is TRBJ1-2 and V is TRBV6-1; 7 positions agree with TRBD1. The CDR3 covers 14 residues. Germline V lookup: CDR1 MNHNS, CDR2 SASEGT. Trimming removed 6 bases from V and 2 bases from J; junction bases left unmatched: 6. The chain's CDR3 is CASRDMTGNYGYTF. The DNA of the CDR3 is TGTGCCAGCAGGGACATGACAGGGAACTATGGCTACACCTTC.

Relative to its sample, this clonotype is large. This sequence joins TRBV7-2 and TRBJ1-6; TRBD1 matches at 11 bases. The ends lost 5 bases at V and 12 bases at J; junction bases unmatched: 6. Per the germline V gene, CDR1 is SGHTA and CDR2 is FQGNSA. The length of the CDR3 is 14 residues. The CDR3 reads CASSRGDRGRPLHF. The CDR3 coding sequence is TGTGCCAGCAGCCGAGGGGACAGGGGGAGACCCCTCCACTTT.

This clonotype qualifies as large. This chain joins TRBV12-3 or TRBV12-4 and TRBJ2-5, with D maybe TRBD1 (6 bases). V was cut by 8 bases and J by 1 base, with 17 bases left in between. This CDR3 region has 15 residues. The CDR3 loop reads CASSRLLQGQETQYF. The CDR3 DNA is TGTGCCAGCTCCCGTTTACTACAGGGCCAAGAGACCCAGTACTTC.

In its sample, this clonotype ranks as medium-sized. This chain links TRBV5-1 with TRBJ2-3, with D uncertain. The V gene's germline CDR1 is SGHRS and CDR2 YFSETQ. Trimming pared 0 bases from V and 0 bases from J, leaving 11 bases between. The CDR3 runs 16 residues. For the CDR3, the DNA is TGCGCCAGCAGCTTGGGAGGCAGCACTAGCACAGATACGCAGTATTTT. It encodes CASSLGGSTSTDTQYF.

This clonotype is labeled large. The chain is built from TRBV5-8 and TRBJ2-2, with 10 bases that match TRBD1. Germline V lookup: CDR1 SGHTS, CDR2 YDEGEE. The CDR3 spans 16 residues. The V and J ends lost 3 bases and 1 base, in that order; junction bases with no gene match: 3. In DNA, the CDR3 is TGTGCCAGCAGCTCGGGACAGGGGAGGAACACCGGGGAGCTGTTTTTT. This encodes CASSSGQGRNTGELFF.

This clonotype is labeled large. The J gene is TRBJ2-7, the V gene TRBV19; no clear D gene. Germline-derived CDR1 and CDR2 are LNHDA and SQIVND (reference sequence). V was pared by 6 bases and J by 2 bases, with 8 bases between. The CDR3 extends over 12 amino acids. The CDR3 loop is CASRGTTYEQYF. The CDR3 DNA sequence: TGTGCCAGTAGGGGCACGACCTACGAGCAGTACTTC.

By share, this clonotype counts as large (0.1 to 1%). This rearrangement joins TRBV30 to TRBJ2-5; maybe TRBD2 (7 bases). V was shortened by 1 base and J by 5 bases, with 23 bases between the two germline ends. In germline, CDR1 is GTSNPN, CDR2 SVGIG (reference sequence). The CDR3 spans 17 residues. The CDR3 spells CAWSAYSGGPASETQYF. Here the CDR3 DNA reads TGTGCCTGGAGTGCCTACTCCGGGGGGCCCGCTTCTGAGACCCAGTACTTC.

This clonotype is classed as large. The genes are TRBV18 and TRBJ2-2; D is tentatively TRBD1 or TRBD2 (5 bases each). The germline CDR1 and CDR2 sequences are KGHSH and LQKENI. V was shortened by 5 bases and J by 2 bases, with 12 bases between the two germline ends. The CDR3 runs 15 residues. The CDR3 here is CASSVRDDNTGELFF. CDR3 bases: TGTGCCAGCTCAGTACGGGACGACAACACCGGGGAGCTGTTTTTT.

In this sample, this clonotype is large. This sequence joins TRBV5-1 and TRBJ1-6, with TRBD1 as a possible D gene (6 bases). This CDR3 contains 18 residues. Per the germline V gene, CDR1 is SGHRS and CDR2 is YFSETQ. The ends were cut back, 4 bases at V and 5 bases at J, with 22 bases in the middle. The CDR3 DNA reads as TGCGCCAGCAGCATCGGCTTACAGGGTGTAGGGGATAATTCACCCCTCCACTTT. Translated, it gives CASSIGLQGVGDNSPLHF.

By sample share, this clonotype is medium-sized. J is TRBJ1-1 and V is TRBV9, with 8 bases aligning to TRBD1. Germline CDR1 SGDLS, CDR2 YYNGEE. V lost 3 bases and J lost 4; bases outside the gene matches: 2. The CDR3 loop spans 13 amino acids. The CDR3 loop is CASSETGGTEAFF. In DNA form, the CDR3 reads TGTGCCAGCAGCGAAACAGGGGGCACTGAAGCTTTCTTT.

By sample fraction, this clonotype is medium-sized. This chain joins TRBV6-1 and TRBJ1-1; 10 nucleotides agree with TRBD1. Trimming at V came to 2 bases and at J to 6 bases, leaving 9 bases not matched to a gene. In germline, CDR1 is MNHNS, CDR2 SASEGT. The CDR3 runs 16 residues. CDR3 region: CASSENAGTGVSEAFF. The CDR3 DNA reads TGTGCCAGCAGTGAAAACGCCGGGACAGGGGTCTCTGAAGCTTTCTTT.

This clonotype is labeled as large. This chain uses TRBV6-5 with TRBJ1-5, with no clear D. CDR3 length: 13 amino acids. CDR1 is MNHEY, CDR2 SVGAGI, per germline. Trimming cost V 4 bases and J 0 bases, with 4 bases left between them. CDR3 amino acids: CASSLRSNQPQHF. The CDR3 region has the DNA TGTGCCAGCAGTTTGCGTAGCAATCAGCCCCAGCATTTT.